This T cell receptor (beta chain) was obtained from a study of tumor-infiltrating lymphocytes in primary liver carcinoma. Findings and caveats of the study: Against blood, tumors held a significantly higher top-250-clone fraction (p = 0.039).

The CDR3 contains 19 residues. V was pared by 6 bases and J by 0 bases, with 12 bases of the junction left unmatched. This clonotype was observed at least ten times. No antigen is known for it. TCR beta cDNA came from roughly 450 ng total RNA, primed with a constant-region primer. The TCR beta library was amplified through three nested multiplex PCR rounds in a modified ARM-PCR procedure. A C-beta reverse primer and TRBV1-TRBV30 forward primers served in each of the first two PCR rounds, at around 10 cycles apiece. In TCRdb, the multiplex PCR reads were re-called with MiXCR into one record per CDR3 protein. The sample lists some 87,000 distinct CDR3 sequences, about 70% seen once, with 27% in the top ten. It was from roughly 20-30 mg of unsorted bulk tissue that RNA and DNA were co-extracted.

This receptor was taken from a man between 40 and 49 years old with primary liver carcinoma and hepatitis B virus infection. Input material: tumor-adjacent normal liver tissue. This chain joins TRBV12-3 or TRBV12-4 and TRBJ2-1, with 12 bases lining up with TRBD1. Here the CDR3 DNA reads TGTGCCAGCAGCCCGCCGGGACAGGGGGCCCTTTACTCCTACAATGAGCAGTTCTTC. Its protein product is CASSPPGQGALYSYNEQFF.